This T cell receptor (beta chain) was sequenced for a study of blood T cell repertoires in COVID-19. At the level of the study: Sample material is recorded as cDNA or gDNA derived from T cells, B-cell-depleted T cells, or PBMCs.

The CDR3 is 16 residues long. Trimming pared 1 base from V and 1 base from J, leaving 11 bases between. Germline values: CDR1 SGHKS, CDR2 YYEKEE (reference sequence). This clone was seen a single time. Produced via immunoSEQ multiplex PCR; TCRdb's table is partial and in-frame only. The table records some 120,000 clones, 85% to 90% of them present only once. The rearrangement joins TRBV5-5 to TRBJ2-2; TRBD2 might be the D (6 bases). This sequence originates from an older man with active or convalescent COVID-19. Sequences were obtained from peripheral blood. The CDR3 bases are TGTGCCAGCAGCTTGCGCGGGACGGTGAACACCGGGGAGCTGTTTTTT. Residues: CASSLRGTVNTGELFF.